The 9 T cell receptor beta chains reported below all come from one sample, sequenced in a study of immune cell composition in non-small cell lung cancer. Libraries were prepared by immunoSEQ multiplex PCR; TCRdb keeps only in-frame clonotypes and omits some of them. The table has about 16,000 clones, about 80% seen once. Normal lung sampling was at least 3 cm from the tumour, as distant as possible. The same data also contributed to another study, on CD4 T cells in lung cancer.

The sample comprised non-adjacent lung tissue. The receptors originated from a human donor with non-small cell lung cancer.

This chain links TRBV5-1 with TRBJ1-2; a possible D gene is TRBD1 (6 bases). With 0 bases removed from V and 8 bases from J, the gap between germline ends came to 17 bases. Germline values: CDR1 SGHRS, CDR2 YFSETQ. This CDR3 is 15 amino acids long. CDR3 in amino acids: CASSLADGGVRGYTF. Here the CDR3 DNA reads TGCGCCAGCAGCTTGGCCGACGGGGGCGTTCGAGGCTACACCTTC. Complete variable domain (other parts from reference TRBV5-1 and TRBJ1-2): KAGVTQTPRYLIKTRGQQVTLSCSPISGHRSVSWYQQTPGQGLQFLFEYFSETQRNKGNFPGRFSGRQFSNSRSEMNVSTLELGDSALYLCASSLADGGVRGYTFGSGTRLTVV.

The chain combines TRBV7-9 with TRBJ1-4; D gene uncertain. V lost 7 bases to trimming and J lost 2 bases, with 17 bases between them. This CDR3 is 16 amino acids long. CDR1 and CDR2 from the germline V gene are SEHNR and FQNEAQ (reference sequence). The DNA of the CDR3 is TGTGCCAGCACCCCCCCCGGGAGAGGGACTAATGAAAAACTGTTTTTT. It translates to CASTPPGRGTNEKLFF.

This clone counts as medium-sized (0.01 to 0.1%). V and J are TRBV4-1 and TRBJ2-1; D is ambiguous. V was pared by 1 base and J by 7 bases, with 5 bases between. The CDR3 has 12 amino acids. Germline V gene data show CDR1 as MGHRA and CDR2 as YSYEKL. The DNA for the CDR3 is TGCGCCAGCAGCCAAGTTATGAATGAGCAGTTCTTC. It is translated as CASSQVMNEQFF.

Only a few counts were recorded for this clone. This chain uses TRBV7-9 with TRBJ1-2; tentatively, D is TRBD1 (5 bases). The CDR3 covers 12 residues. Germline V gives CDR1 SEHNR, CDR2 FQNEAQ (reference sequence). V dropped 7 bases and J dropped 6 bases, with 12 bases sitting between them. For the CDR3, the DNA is TGTGCCAGCAAGGGTGGAGGGGATGGCTACACCTTC. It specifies CASKGGGDGYTF. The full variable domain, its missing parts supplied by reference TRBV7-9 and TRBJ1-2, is DTGVSQNPRHKITKRGQNVTFRCDPISEHNRLYWYRQTLGQGPEFLTYFQNEAQLEKSRLLSDRFSAERPKGSFSTLEIQRTEQGDSAMYLCASKGGGDGYTFGSGTRLTVV.

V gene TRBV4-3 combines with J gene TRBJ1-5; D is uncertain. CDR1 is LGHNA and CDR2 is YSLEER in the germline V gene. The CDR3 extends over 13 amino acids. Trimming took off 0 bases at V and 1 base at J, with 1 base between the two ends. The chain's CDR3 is CASSQDSNQPQHF. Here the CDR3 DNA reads TGCGCCAGCAGCCAAGACAGCAATCAGCCCCAGCATTTT.

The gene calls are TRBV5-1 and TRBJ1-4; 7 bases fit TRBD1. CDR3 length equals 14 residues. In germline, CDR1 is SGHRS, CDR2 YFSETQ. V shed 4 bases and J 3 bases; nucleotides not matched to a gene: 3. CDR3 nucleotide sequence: TGCGCCAGCAGCAGACAGGGATCTAATGAAAAACTGTTTTTT. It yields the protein CASSRQGSNEKLFF.

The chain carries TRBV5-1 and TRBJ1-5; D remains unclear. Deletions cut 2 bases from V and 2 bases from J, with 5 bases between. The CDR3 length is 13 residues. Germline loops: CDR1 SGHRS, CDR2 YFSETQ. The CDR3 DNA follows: TGCGCCAGCAGCTTCGAGGGCAATCAGCCCCAGCATTTT. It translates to CASSFEGNQPQHF.

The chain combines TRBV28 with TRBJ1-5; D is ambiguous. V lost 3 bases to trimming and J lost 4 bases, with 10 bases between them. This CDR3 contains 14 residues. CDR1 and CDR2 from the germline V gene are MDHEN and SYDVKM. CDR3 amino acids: CASSFGTRNQPQHF. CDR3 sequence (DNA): TGTGCCAGCAGTTTCGGTACGAGAAATCAGCCCCAGCATTTT.

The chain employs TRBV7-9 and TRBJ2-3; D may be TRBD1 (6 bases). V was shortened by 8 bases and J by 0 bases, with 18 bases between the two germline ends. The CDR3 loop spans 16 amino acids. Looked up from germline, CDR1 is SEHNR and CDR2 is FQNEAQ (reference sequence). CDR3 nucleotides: TGTGCCAGCGGCCCGGACAGAGCTTTGAGCACAGATACGCAGTATTTT. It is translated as CASGPDRALSTDTQYF.